The 20 T cell receptor beta chains below come from one sample, sequenced in a study of blood T cell repertoires in COVID-19 (dated by TCRdb to 2019 to 2021). Libraries were made using the immunoSEQ multiplex PCR assay. As stored in TCRdb, this immuneACCESS dataset retains in-frame rearrangements with V and J assigned. A fraction of the clones does not appear; measured against another copy, unresolved V genes explain less than half of the discrepancy, and the remainder lacks a known reason. For this sample there are roughly 64,000 clones; roughly 78% appear just once. The ten biggest clones cover 13% to 15% of the sample. Sequenced input: peripheral blood. The receptors were gathered from a man between 60 and 70 years old with COVID-19, enrolled during active disease.

The chain has TRBV6-5 and TRBJ1-5, with 8 bases lining up with TRBD1. Per germline, CDR1 MNHEY and CDR2 SVGAGI. V trimming: 4 bases; J trimming: 3 bases; junction bases outside the gene matches: 8. This CDR3 comprises 16 residues. The CDR3 coding sequence is TGTGCCAGCAGTTCTCACAGGGGGACGAACAATCAGCCCCAGCATTTT. Translating it yields CASSSHRGTNNQPQHF.

This clone was observed a handful of times. The chain couples TRBV2 to TRBJ2-2; possible D gene TRBD2, 6 bases. Between the trimmed V and J ends, which lost 10 bases and 4 bases, there was a span of 13 bases. The CDR3 runs 13 residues. Germline V CDR1 and CDR2: SNHLY, FYNNEI. CDR3 coding DNA: TGTGCCACTGGCGGGACCATCACCGGGGAGCTGTTTTTT. This encodes CATGGTITGELFF.

This clone was recorded at least ten times. The chain recombines TRBV11-2 with TRBJ2-7, with D unclear. The germline V gene encodes CDR1 SGHAT and CDR2 FQNNGV. The ends were cut back, 4 bases at V and 1 base at J, with 8 bases in the middle. The CDR3 length is 13 residues. CDR3 nucleotide sequence: TGTGCCAGCAGCTCCATAGAATCCTACGAGCAGTACTTC. Translation gives CASSSIESYEQYF.

The chain couples TRBV5-5 to TRBJ1-6; D is possibly TRBD1 (5 bases). Germline V gives CDR1 SGHKS, CDR2 YYEKEE (reference sequence). Deletions cut 0 bases from V and 7 bases from J, with 17 bases between. CDR3 length equals 17 residues. For the CDR3, the DNA is TGTGCCAGCAGCTTGGGCAGGTGGGGCGGGGGAAATTCACCCCTCCACTTT. It translates to CASSLGRWGGGNSPLHF.

This clone was observed a few times. The chain uses TRBV11-2 and TRBJ2-3; TRBD1 matches 7 bases. The J segment lost 0 bases and the V segment lost 0 bases, leaving 3 bases of the junction unmatched. The CDR3 runs 16 residues. Germline loops: CDR1 SGHAT, CDR2 FQNNGV. For the CDR3, the DNA is TGTGCCAGCAGCTTAGATGAGGGGGCGAGCACAGATACGCAGTATTTT. Its protein is CASSLDEGASTDTQYF.

CDR3 sequence (DNA): TGCGCCAGCCAGGGACAGCGGAGCTCCTACGAGCAGTACTTC. This codes for CASQGQRSSYEQYF. The genes are TRBV10-2 and TRBJ2-7, with TRBD1 matching over 7 bases. This CDR3 spans 14 amino acids. The germline V gene has CDR1 WSHSY and CDR2 SAAADI. Unmatched junction bases numbered 7, after V lost 8 bases and J lost 0 bases.

The gene calls are TRBV29-1 and TRBJ1-2; D remains unclear. CDR1 SQVTM and CDR2 ANQGSEA come from the germline V gene. Trimming pared 1 base from V and 7 bases from J, leaving 16 bases between. The CDR3 spans 14 residues. CDR3 sequence reads: CSVEGAARKSGYTF. In nucleotides, the CDR3 is TGCAGCGTTGAAGGAGCGGCAAGAAAGAGTGGCTACACCTTC.

This chain joins TRBV7-3 and TRBJ2-3; 8 nucleotides agree with TRBD2. The J segment lost 4 bases and the V segment lost 2 bases, leaving 2 bases of the junction unmatched. The CDR3 loop spans 14 amino acids. The germline CDR1 and CDR2 sequences are SGHTA and FQGTGA. The CDR3 DNA follows: TGTGCCAGCAGCTTAGGACTAGCAGCAGATACGCAGTATTTT. Protein sequence: CASSLGLAADTQYF.

This clone was seen a few times. The chain links TRBV2 to TRBJ2-7, with 7 bases matching TRBD2. The CDR3 contains 12 residues. Trimming at V came to 4 bases and at J to 4 bases, leaving 1 base not matched to a gene. Germline CDR1 is SNHLY and CDR2 is FYNNEI. The CDR3 spells CASSVSGYEQYF. The CDR3, as DNA: TGTGCCAGCAGTGTTAGCGGGTACGAGCAGTACTTC.

The chain carries TRBV5-1 and TRBJ1-1, with 9 positions matching TRBD1. The CDR3 runs 13 residues. Germline V gives CDR1 SGHRS, CDR2 YFSETQ. V shed 4 bases, J shed 5 bases, and the junction held 3 bases outside the gene matches. CDR3 nucleotides: TGCGCCAGCAGCCTGGACAGGGGAACTGAAGCTTTCTTT. Its translation is CASSLDRGTEAFF.

In its sample, this clone was seen a few times. J is TRBJ2-3 and V is TRBV19; TRBD2 might be the D (6 bases). The germline gives CDR1 LNHDA, CDR2 SQIVND (reference sequence). Between the trimmed V and J ends, which lost 4 bases and 7 bases, there was a span of 9 bases. The CDR3 consists of 12 residues. CDR3 nucleotides: TGTGCCAGTAGTACACTAGCAAATACGCAGTATTTT. Translation: CASSTLANTQYF.

V usage is TRBV5-4 and J usage is TRBJ1-2; 9 bases are a match to TRBD1. V was clipped by 1 base and J by 5 bases; unmatched bases: 3. CDR1 and CDR2 (germline): SGHNT, YYREEE (reference sequence). This CDR3 spans 14 amino acids. CDR3: CASSLTGTGYGYTF. As DNA, the CDR3 is TGTGCCAGCAGCTTGACTGGGACAGGGTATGGCTACACCTTC.

The chain couples TRBV4-1 to TRBJ2-3, with TRBD2 matching over 13 bases. The length of the CDR3 is 20 residues. The V and J ends lost 0 bases and 0 bases, in that order; junction bases with no gene match: 9. Germline lookup yields CDR1 MGHRA and CDR2 YSYEKL. The CDR3, as DNA: TGCGCCAGCAGCCAAGACCTTACTAGCGGGGGGGCGTTAAGCACAGATACGCAGTATTTT. This encodes CASSQDLTSGGALSTDTQYF.

A few counts support this clone. The chain links TRBV5-1 to TRBJ2-3, with 10 bases that match TRBD2. The ends lost 1 base at V and 5 bases at J; junction bases unmatched: 7. Germline V gene sequence: CDR1 SGHRS, CDR2 YFSETQ. CDR3 length equals 16 residues. The CDR3 sequence: CASSLRTSGDGDTQYF. In DNA form, the CDR3 reads TGCGCCAGCAGCTTGAGAACTAGCGGGGATGGAGATACGCAGTATTTT.

The CDR3 coding sequence is TGTGCCAGCAGCGTAGAAGGGGTCAATGAGCAGTTCTTC. Its protein product is CASSVEGVNEQFF. The rearrangement uses TRBV9 and TRBJ2-1, with D perhaps TRBD1 (5 bases). Germline-derived CDR1 and CDR2 are SGDLS and YYNGEE. The CDR3 is 13 amino acids. Trimming stripped 0 bases from V and 6 bases from J, with 7 bases between.

The gene calls are TRBV9 and TRBJ2-3; 10 bases align to TRBD2. CDR1 is SGDLS and CDR2 is YYNGEE in the germline V gene. V lost 4 bases and J lost 5; bases outside the gene matches: 16. The CDR3 is 18 amino acids. This CDR3 reads CASSPPSGGGSVRDTQYF. Written as DNA, the CDR3 is TGTGCCAGCAGCCCTCCAAGCGGGGGGGGTTCGGTTAGAGATACGCAGTATTTT. Variable domain in full (rest from reference TRBV9 and TRBJ2-3): DSGVTQTPKHLITATGQRVTLRCSPRSGDLSVYWYQQSLDQGLQFLIQYYNGEERAKGNILERFSAQQFPDLHSELNLSSLELGDSALYFCASSPPSGGGSVRDTQYFGPGTRLTVL.

This clone showed up just a few times. The chain links TRBV7-9 to TRBJ2-1; 14 nucleotides align to TRBD2. This CDR3 spans 16 amino acids. Germline V gives CDR1 SEHNR, CDR2 FQNEAQ (reference sequence). Trimming took 1 base from V and 7 from J; bases not matched to a gene: 3. The CDR3 DNA reads as TGTGCCAGCAGCTTAGAGGGACTAGCGGGAGCAAATGAGCAGTTCTTC. Translated: CASSLEGLAGANEQFF.

V usage is TRBV27 and J usage is TRBJ2-1; 14 bases fit TRBD2. V lost 7 bases, J lost 10 bases, and 9 bases stayed unmatched. Germline CDR1 MNHEY, CDR2 SMNVEV (reference sequence). The CDR3 is 15 residues long. CDR3 residues: CASTLTSGRAREQFF. The CDR3 DNA follows: TGTGCCAGCACCCTGACTAGCGGGAGGGCTCGGGAGCAGTTCTTC.

The chain recombines TRBV23-1 with TRBJ1-1; maybe TRBD1 (6 bases). TRBV23-1 is an ORF for which the function is uncertain. Trimming removed 10 bases from V and 1 base from J, with 13 bases in between. There are 13 residues in the CDR3. CDR3 nucleotides: TGCGCCACCCAGGGGACAACGAACACTGAAGCTTTCTTT. Residues: CATQGTTNTEAFF.

This clone was counted a few times. This CDR3 reads CASSEARDTQYF. The DNA of the CDR3 is TGCGCCAGCAGTGAGGCCAGGGATACGCAGTATTTT. This chain joins TRBV10-1 and TRBJ2-3; D unresolved. V was clipped by 2 bases and J by 6 bases, with 6 bases between them. Germline CDR1 and CDR2: WNHNN and SYGVQD (reference sequence). The CDR3 covers 12 residues.